The table lists the clone carrying this TCR beta chain with a few counts. Trimming cost V 3 bases and J 2 bases; bases outside gene matches: 6. The CDR3 runs to 16 residues. Germline lookup yields CDR1 MNHNS and CDR2 SASEGT. These data originate in a study of T cell changes during pregnancy in multiple sclerosis. TCRdb's table, derived via immunoSEQ multiplex PCR, lists solely in-frame clones and lacks some. The data show fewer than 20,000 clones, 89% seen once. Sequencing was performed on CD8+ T cells from peripheral blood mononuclear cells, taken in the second trimester of pregnancy. This receptor was taken from a female donor in good health, enrolled as a control in a pregnancy study. V gene TRBV6-1 combines with J gene TRBJ2-1, with 8 bases identical to TRBD2. The CDR3 sequence: CASSELTSGPYNEQFF. CDR3 DNA: TGTGCCAGCAGTGAGCTAACTAGCGGTCCCTACAATGAGCAGTTCTTC.